The 6 T cell receptor beta chains given below trace back to one sample, sequenced in a study of blood T cell repertoires in COVID-19. This table comes from immunoSEQ multiplex PCR, and its TCRdb copy is limited to in-frame clones, with some not included. The table includes 96,000 or so clones, 90% detected once. Material for sequencing was peripheral blood. These TCRs come from a man aged 55 to 70 with acute or convalescent COVID-19.

This chain connects TRBV6-5 to TRBJ2-3, with 8 bases fitting TRBD1. J gave up 3 bases and V 4 bases, and 6 bases lay outside the gene matches. In germline, CDR1 is MNHEY, CDR2 SVGAGI. This CDR3 contains 15 residues. In DNA, the CDR3 is TGTGCCAGCAGTTTTGGGGGACAGGCGACAGATACGCAGTATTTT. Translating gives CASSFGGQATDTQYF.

This chain links TRBV19 with TRBJ1-2; tentative D call: TRBD1 (5 bases). The CDR3 sequence is 16 residues long. Trimming removed 4 bases at V and 0 bases at J, with 15 bases between. Germline CDR1 reads LNHDA; CDR2 reads SQIVND (reference sequence). CDR3 in amino acids: CASSSPGRGANYGYTF. The CDR3 coding sequence is TGTGCCAGTAGTAGCCCCGGGAGGGGAGCTAACTATGGCTACACCTTC.

V is TRBV28 and J is TRBJ2-2, with 7 bases lining up with TRBD1. Trimming removed 2 bases from V and 6 bases from J; junction bases left unmatched: 6. Looked up from germline, CDR1 is MDHEN and CDR2 is SYDVKM. The CDR3 is made up of 15 amino acids. The CDR3 sequence is CASSLPGTVSGELFF. The CDR3 DNA follows: TGTGCCAGCAGTTTACCCGGGACAGTTTCCGGGGAGCTGTTTTTT.

The rearrangement joins TRBV5-4 to TRBJ2-2; 10 positions match TRBD1. Looked up from germline, CDR1 is SGHNT and CDR2 is YYREEE (reference sequence). Losses at the gene ends were 3 bases for V and 6 bases for J; bases not matched to a gene: 8. The CDR3 covers 16 residues. The CDR3 DNA is TGTGCCAGCAGCTGGGGGAGACAGGGGGCTTCCGGGGAGCTGTTTTTT. Its translation: CASSWGRQGASGELFF.

The J gene is TRBJ2-2, the V gene TRBV19; 12 bases line up with TRBD1. The germline V gene encodes CDR1 LNHDA and CDR2 SQIVND (reference sequence). The CDR3 has 16 residues. Trimming took 5 bases from V and 2 from J; bases not matched to a gene: 3. The CDR3 reads CASSFGTGGNTGELFF. The CDR3 DNA reads TGTGCCAGTAGTTTCGGGACAGGGGGCAACACCGGGGAGCTGTTTTTT. The entire variable domain, with the rest obtained from reference TRBV19 and TRBJ2-2, is as follows: DGGITQSPKYLFRKEGQNVTLSCEQNLNHDAMYWYRQDPGQGLRLIYYSQIVNDFQKGDIAEGYSVSREKKESFPLTVTSAQKNPTAFYLCASSFGTGGNTGELFFGEGSRLTVL.

The chain employs TRBV6-2 or TRBV6-3 and TRBJ2-7; 7 bases match TRBD1. With V trimmed by 5 bases and J by 5 bases, 12 bases remained unmatched. Germline assignment: CDR1 MNHEY and CDR2 SVGEGT. This CDR3 region has 15 residues. The CDR3 DNA reads TGTGCCAGCAGTCCCCTCACCGACAGGGTCGACGAGCAGTACTTC. As protein: CASSPLTDRVDEQYF.